The next 24 T cell receptor beta chains were all read from a single sample in a study of shared clonotypes between healthy human individuals. The repertoire was sequenced with immunoSEQ multiplex PCR; TCRdb's copy has only in-frame clones and lacks some. The table includes about a million clones, approximately 80% detected once. The sequenced sample consisted of memory CD4+ T cells from PBMCs. Indicated subset: CD45RA-negative fraction. These receptors were taken from a man aged 18 to 30 in good health. Some clones in this sample may be carry-over from other donors' samples.

The rearrangement uses TRBV9 and TRBJ1-1; 8 nucleotides match TRBD1. There are 15 residues in the CDR3. The ends lost 3 bases at V and 1 base at J; junction bases unmatched: 5. Per germline, CDR1 SGDLS and CDR2 YYNGEE. The CDR3 is CASSDLGTGNTEAFF. The CDR3 DNA reads TGTGCCAGCAGCGATTTAGGGACAGGGAACACTGAAGCTTTCTTT.

The chain employs TRBV5-5 and TRBJ1-5; 7 nucleotides match TRBD1. Unmatched junction bases numbered 3, after V lost 4 bases and J lost 5 bases. This CDR3 contains 13 residues. The germline gives CDR1 SGHKS, CDR2 YYEKEE (reference sequence). CDR3 residues: CASSPDRDQPQHF. In DNA form, the CDR3 reads TGTGCCAGCAGCCCCGACAGGGATCAGCCCCAGCATTTT.

The V gene is TRBV15, the J gene TRBJ2-3, with D perhaps being TRBD1 or TRBD2 (5 bases each). The CDR3 loop spans 15 amino acids. Trimming took off 0 bases at V and 4 bases at J, with 11 bases between the two ends. Germline V CDR1 and CDR2: LNHNV, YYDKDF (reference sequence). The CDR3 nucleotides are TGTGCCACCAGCAGAGATTTGTTGGGGGCAGATACGCAGTATTTT. Amino acids: CATSRDLLGADTQYF.

The chain is built from TRBV5-1 and TRBJ1-2; D call uncertain. From germline, CDR1 is SGHRS and CDR2 YFSETQ. CDR3 length: 15 residues. V was clipped by 5 bases and J by 0 bases, with 14 bases between them. CDR3 sequence (DNA): TGCGCCAGCAGACCCGGAGTTTCAGCTAACTATGGCTACACCTTC. It specifies CASRPGVSANYGYTF.

This clone was observed a handful of times. The CDR3 DNA reads TGTGCCTGGAGTGGACACTTAAACACTGAAGCTTTCTTT. As protein: CAWSGHLNTEAFF. The chain recombines TRBV30 with TRBJ1-1; D call uncertain. The CDR3 is 13 residues long. CDR1 GTSNPN and CDR2 SVGIG come from the germline V gene (reference sequence). V shed 1 base and J shed 2 bases, with 8 bases lying between them.

The V and J genes are TRBV5-1 and TRBJ2-3, with TRBD2 as a possible D gene (6 bases). The CDR3 has 14 amino acids. Germline CDR1 and CDR2: SGHRS and YFSETQ. V was clipped by 4 bases and J by 2 bases, with 11 bases between them. Here the CDR3 reads CASSTGTATDTQYF. CDR3 bases: TGCGCCAGCAGCACCGGGACTGCCACAGATACGCAGTATTTT.

The chain joins TRBV5-1 to TRBJ1-4; the D is unclear. V lost 1 base and J 8 bases, leaving 15 bases between the germline ends. Germline V lookup: CDR1 SGHRS, CDR2 YFSETQ. The CDR3 contains 15 residues. DNA of the CDR3: TGCGCCAGCAGCTTGAATCCGGCGGGAGGGGAAAAACTGTTTTTT. It yields the protein CASSLNPAGGEKLFF.

In this sample, this clone turned up a few times. V and J are TRBV6-6 and TRBJ1-1, with 11 bases identical to TRBD1. This CDR3 has 13 amino acids. Germline V gives CDR1 MNHNY, CDR2 SVGAGI (reference sequence). After removal of 8 bases from V and 3 bases from J, the junction contained 2 bases not matched to a gene. Written as DNA, the CDR3 is TGTGCCAGCGGACAGGGGGCTCACACTGAAGCTTTCTTT. Translated, it gives CASGQGAHTEAFF.

The chain joins TRBV5-6 to TRBJ2-3; D gene ambiguous. Trimming removed 4 bases at V and 0 bases at J, with 6 bases between. CDR1 SGHDT and CDR2 YYEEEE come from the germline V gene. The CDR3 covers 13 residues. CDR3 coding DNA: TGTGCCAGCAGCCAGTCTAGCACAGATACGCAGTATTTT. As protein: CASSQSSTDTQYF.

The rearrangement uses TRBV7-6 and TRBJ1-3; 9 bases map to TRBD1. V lost 5 bases and J lost 3; bases outside the gene matches: 8. Germline V gene sequence: CDR1 SGHVS, CDR2 FNYEAQ. This CDR3 has 16 residues. The CDR3 reads CASSTGQGVFGNTIYF. The CDR3 nucleotides are TGTGCCAGCAGCACGGGACAGGGAGTCTTTGGAAACACCATATATTTT.

The V and J genes are TRBV28 and TRBJ2-1, with TRBD2 matching over 13 bases. J was trimmed by 6 bases and V by 4 bases; bases with no gene match: 3. Germline CDR1 is MDHEN and CDR2 is SYDVKM. The CDR3 extends over 15 amino acids. The CDR3 coding sequence is TGTGCCAGCAGTTCGTGGACTAGCGGGAGCAATGAGCAGTTCTTC. Translating gives CASSSWTSGSNEQFF.

J is TRBJ1-4 and V is TRBV6-1; D may be TRBD1 (6 bases). The V gene lost 0 bases and the J gene lost 8 bases, with 16 bases spanning the gap. Per the germline V gene, CDR1 is MNHNS and CDR2 is SASEGT. The CDR3 loop spans 16 amino acids. The CDR3: CASSEAGAGSREKLFF. The CDR3 DNA is TGTGCCAGCAGTGAAGCGGGGGCCGGTTCAAGGGAAAAACTGTTTTTT.

The rearrangement links TRBV4-3 to TRBJ1-2; D is unclear. V dropped 5 bases and J dropped 0 bases, with 13 bases sitting between them. The CDR3 spans 15 residues. Germline V gene lookup returns CDR1 LGHNA and CDR2 YSLEER. In DNA, the CDR3 is TGCGCCAGCAGCAGGACCCTGCCCCCTAACTATGGCTACACCTTC. Translated: CASSRTLPPNYGYTF.

The chain couples TRBV2 to TRBJ2-7; 11 nucleotides agree with TRBD1. CDR1 is SNHLY and CDR2 is FYNNEI in the germline V gene. CDR3 length: 15 residues. The J segment lost 4 bases and the V segment lost 5 bases, leaving 7 bases of the junction unmatched. The CDR3 DNA follows: TGTGCCAGCAGTAGAGGACAGGGGGCGGTGTACGAGCAGTACTTC. It translates to CASSRGQGAVYEQYF.

The chain links TRBV7-6 to TRBJ2-7, with D hard to call. Trimming took off 2 bases at V and 0 bases at J, with 11 bases between the two ends. CDR1 is SGHVS, CDR2 FNYEAQ, per germline. The CDR3 is 15 amino acids. The CDR3 reads CASSLTPMSSYEQYF. The CDR3 bases are TGTGCCAGCAGCTTAACCCCGATGAGCTCCTACGAGCAGTACTTC.

A few counts support this clone. This chain uses TRBV5-1 with TRBJ2-2; 7 nucleotides line up with TRBD2. V gave up 4 bases and J gave up 0 bases; unmatched junction bases: 6. The CDR3 is 16 amino acids. CDR1 and CDR2 from the germline V gene are SGHRS and YFSETQ. The CDR3 loop reads CASSNRLAPNTGELFF. In DNA form, the CDR3 reads TGCGCCAGCAGCAACCGACTAGCCCCGAACACCGGGGAGCTGTTTTTT. Combining the CDR3 with reference TRBV5-1 and TRBJ2-2 gives the whole variable domain KAGVTQTPRYLIKTRGQQVTLSCSPISGHRSVSWYQQTPGQGLQFLFEYFSETQRNKGNFPGRFSGRQFSNSRSEMNVSTLELGDSALYLCASSNRLAPNTGELFFGEGSRLTVL.

This chain joins TRBV7-2 and TRBJ2-1, with D possibly being TRBD1 (5 bases). Trimming removed 4 bases from V and 0 bases from J, with 16 bases in between. CDR1 is SGHTA and CDR2 is FQGNSA in the germline V gene. The length of the CDR3 is 17 residues. In nucleotides, the CDR3 is TGTGCCAGCAGCTCTACCCCCCGCAGGGCCTCCTACAATGAGCAGTTCTTC. Translation: CASSSTPRRASYNEQFF.

The chain carries TRBV5-1 and TRBJ2-5, with TRBD1 matching over 11 bases. The J call may be in error: the DNA end matches TRBJ2-7 better. Looked up from germline, CDR1 is SGHRS and CDR2 is YFSETQ. CDR3 length: 14 residues. CDR3 residues: CASSPGTGGYEQYF. CDR3 sequence (DNA): TGCGCCAGCAGCCCCGGGACAGGGGGCTACGAGCAGTACTTC.

In its sample, this clone was seen a few times. This chain connects TRBV2 to TRBJ2-7, with 11 bases lining up with TRBD2. Germline V gene lookup returns CDR1 SNHLY and CDR2 FYNNEI. CDR3 length equals 12 residues. With V trimmed by 6 bases and J by 6 bases, 1 base remained unmatched. In DNA, the CDR3 is TGTGCCAGCAGACTAGCGGGGGCCGAGCAGTACTTC. Translated, it gives CASRLAGAEQYF.

The V and J genes are TRBV28 and TRBJ2-1; the match to TRBD1 covers 7 bases. V lost 4 bases and J lost 7; bases outside the gene matches: 13. Per germline, CDR1 MDHEN and CDR2 SYDVKM. This CDR3 has 16 amino acids. CDR3 sequence: CASSSPSKTGMNEQFF. Written as DNA, the CDR3 is TGTGCCAGCAGTTCCCCAAGTAAGACAGGGATGAATGAGCAGTTCTTC.

The chain has TRBV7-6 and TRBJ2-1, with a possible D match to TRBD2 (8 bases). The germline gives CDR1 SGHVS, CDR2 FNYEAQ. There are 18 residues in the CDR3. V was pared by 5 bases and J by 5 bases, with 25 bases between. The CDR3 reads CASSPARGSGSRNNEQFF. The CDR3 DNA reads as TGTGCCAGCAGCCCCGCCAGGGGGAGCGGGAGTCGGAACAATGAGCAGTTCTTC.

The rearrangement joins TRBV5-4 to TRBJ2-3, with D possibly called TRBD1 or TRBD2 (5 bases each). This CDR3 spans 13 amino acids. V lost 4 bases and J 10 bases, leaving 16 bases between the germline ends. Germline V gives CDR1 SGHNT, CDR2 YYREEE (reference sequence). CDR3 sequence (DNA): TGTGCCAGCAGCCTTCAACCCGGGACGGCGCAGTATTTT. Encoded protein: CASSLQPGTAQYF.

This clone appeared a few times. The chain recombines TRBV28 with TRBJ1-2; 10 bases line up with TRBD1. J lost 8 bases, V lost 4 bases, and 7 bases had no gene match. Germline assignment: CDR1 MDHEN and CDR2 SYDVKM. The CDR3 spans 14 residues. This CDR3 reads CASSSTGTGDGYTF. The CDR3 DNA sequence: TGTGCCAGCAGTTCAACCGGGACAGGGGACGGCTACACCTTC.

V is TRBV28 and J is TRBJ1-1; a possible D gene is TRBD1 (6 bases). V was cut by 4 bases and J by 0 bases, with 9 bases left in between. The CDR3 sequence is 14 residues long. The V gene's germline CDR1 is MDHEN and CDR2 SYDVKM. This chain's CDR3 is CASSSQGMNTEAFF. The CDR3 coding sequence is TGTGCCAGCAGTTCCCAGGGGATGAACACTGAAGCTTTCTTT.